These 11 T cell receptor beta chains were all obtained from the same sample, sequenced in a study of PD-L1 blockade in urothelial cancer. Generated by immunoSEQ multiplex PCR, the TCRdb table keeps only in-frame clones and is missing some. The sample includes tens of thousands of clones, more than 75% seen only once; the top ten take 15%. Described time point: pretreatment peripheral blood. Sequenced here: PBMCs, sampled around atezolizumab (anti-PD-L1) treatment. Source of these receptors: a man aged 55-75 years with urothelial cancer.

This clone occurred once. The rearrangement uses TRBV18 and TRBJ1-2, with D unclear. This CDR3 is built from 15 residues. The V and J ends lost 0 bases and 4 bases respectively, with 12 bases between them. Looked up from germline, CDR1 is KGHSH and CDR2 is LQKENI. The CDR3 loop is CASSPPGPVSYGYTF. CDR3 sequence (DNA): TGTGCCAGCTCACCACCGGGCCCGGTTAGCTATGGCTACACCTTC.

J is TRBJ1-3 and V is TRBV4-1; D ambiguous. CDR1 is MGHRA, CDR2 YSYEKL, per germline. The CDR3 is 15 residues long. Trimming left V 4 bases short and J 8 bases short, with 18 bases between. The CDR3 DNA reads TGCGCCAGCAGCCCTTCAGGAGGCCCCCAACACACCATATATTTT. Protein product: CASSPSGGPQHTIYF.

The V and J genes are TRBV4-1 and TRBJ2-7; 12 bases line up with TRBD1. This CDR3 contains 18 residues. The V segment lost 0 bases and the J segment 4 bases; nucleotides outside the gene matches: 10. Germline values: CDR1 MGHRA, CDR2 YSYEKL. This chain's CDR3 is CASSQDRGQGAGRYEQYF. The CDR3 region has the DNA TGCGCCAGCAGCCAAGATCGGGGACAGGGGGCAGGGAGATACGAGCAGTACTTC.

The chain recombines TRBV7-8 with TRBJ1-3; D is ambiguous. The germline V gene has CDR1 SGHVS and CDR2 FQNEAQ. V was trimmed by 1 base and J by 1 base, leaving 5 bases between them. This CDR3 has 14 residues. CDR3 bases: TGTGCCAGCAGCTTAGTTGTATCTGGAAACACCATATATTTT. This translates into CASSLVVSGNTIYF. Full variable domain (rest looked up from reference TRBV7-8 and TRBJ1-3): GAGVSQSPRYKVAKRGQDVALRCDPISGHVSLFWYQQALGQGPEFLTYFQNEAQLDKSGLPSDRFFAERPEGSVSTLKIQRTQQEDSAVYLCASSLVVSGNTIYFGEGSWLTVV.

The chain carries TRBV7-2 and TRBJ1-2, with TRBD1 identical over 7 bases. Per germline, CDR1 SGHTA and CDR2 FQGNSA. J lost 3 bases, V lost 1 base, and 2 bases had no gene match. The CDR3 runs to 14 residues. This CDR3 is CASSLETGYYGYTF. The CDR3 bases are TGTGCCAGCAGCTTAGAGACAGGGTACTATGGCTACACCTTC.

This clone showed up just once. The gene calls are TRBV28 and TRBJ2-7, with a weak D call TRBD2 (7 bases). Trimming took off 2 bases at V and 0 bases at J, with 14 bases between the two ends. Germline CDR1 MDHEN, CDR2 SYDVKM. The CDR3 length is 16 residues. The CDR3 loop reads CASSLGRGLYSYEQYF. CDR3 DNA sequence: TGTGCCAGCAGTTTAGGGCGGGGGCTTTACTCCTACGAGCAGTACTTC. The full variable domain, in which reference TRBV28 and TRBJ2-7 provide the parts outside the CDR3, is DVKVTQSSRYLVKRTGEKVFLECVQDMDHENMFWYRQDPGLGLRLIYFSYDVKMKEKGDIPEGYSVSREKKERFSLILESASTNQTSMYLCASSLGRGLYSYEQYFGPGTRLTVT.

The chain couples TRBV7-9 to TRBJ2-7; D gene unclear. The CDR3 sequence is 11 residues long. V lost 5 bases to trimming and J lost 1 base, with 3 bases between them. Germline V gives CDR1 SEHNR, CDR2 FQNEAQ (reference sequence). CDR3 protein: CASSPSYEQYF. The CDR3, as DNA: TGTGCCAGCAGCCCGTCCTACGAGCAGTACTTC. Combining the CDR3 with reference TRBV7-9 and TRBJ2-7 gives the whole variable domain DTGVSQNPRHKITKRGQNVTFRCDPISEHNRLYWYRQTLGQGPEFLTYFQNEAQLEKSRLLSDRFSAERPKGSFSTLEIQRTEQGDSAMYLCASSPSYEQYFGPGTRLTVT.

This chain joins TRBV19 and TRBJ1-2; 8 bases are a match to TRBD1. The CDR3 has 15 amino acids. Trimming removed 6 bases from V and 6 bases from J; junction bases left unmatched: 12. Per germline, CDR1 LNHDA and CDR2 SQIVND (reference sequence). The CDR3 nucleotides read TGTGCCAGTAGCCCCCGACAGGGGATTTTGAATGGCTACACCTTC. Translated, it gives CASSPRQGILNGYTF.

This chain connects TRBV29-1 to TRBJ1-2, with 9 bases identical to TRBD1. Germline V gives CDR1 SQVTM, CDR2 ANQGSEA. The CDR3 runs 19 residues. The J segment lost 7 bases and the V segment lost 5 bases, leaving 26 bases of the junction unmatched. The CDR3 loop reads CSVLPHSPPTGTGIIGYTF. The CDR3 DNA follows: TGCAGCGTTTTACCGCATTCCCCCCCGACCGGGACAGGGATTATTGGCTACACCTTC.

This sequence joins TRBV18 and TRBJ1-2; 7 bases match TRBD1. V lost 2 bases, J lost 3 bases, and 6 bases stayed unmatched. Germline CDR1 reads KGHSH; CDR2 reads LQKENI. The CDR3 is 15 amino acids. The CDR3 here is CASSPSVQGDYGYTF. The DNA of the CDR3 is TGTGCCAGCTCACCATCGGTTCAGGGGGACTATGGCTACACCTTC.

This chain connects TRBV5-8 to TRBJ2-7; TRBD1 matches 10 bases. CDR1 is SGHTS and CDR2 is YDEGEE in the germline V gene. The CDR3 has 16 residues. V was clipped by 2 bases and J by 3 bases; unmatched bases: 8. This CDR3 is CASSFTGTGAFYEQYF. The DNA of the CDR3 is TGTGCCAGCAGCTTTACCGGGACAGGGGCGTTCTACGAGCAGTACTTC.